These 9 T cell receptor beta chains originate from one sample sequenced in a study of brain T cells in children with intractable seizures. TCRdb's table, derived via immunoSEQ multiplex PCR, lists solely in-frame clones and lacks some. The sample records 60,000 to 65,000 clones, roughly 95% being singletons. The sequenced sample was peripheral blood, obtained at surgery. These receptor sequences come from a boy under three years old with focal cortical dysplasia and intractable seizures.

The chain uses TRBV7-7 and TRBJ2-6, with D perhaps matching TRBD2 (5 bases). Trimming removed 5 bases from V and 4 bases from J, with 18 bases in between. This CDR3 is 17 amino acids long. Looked up from germline, CDR1 is SSHAT and CDR2 is FNYEAQ (reference sequence). The CDR3 sequence is CASSTGLPSGGANVLTF. CDR3 bases: TGTGCCAGCAGCACTGGGCTCCCCTCGGGGGGGGCCAACGTCCTGACTTTC.

The chain uses TRBV13 and TRBJ2-7; D perhaps matches TRBD2 (6 bases). There are 14 residues in the CDR3. Between the trimmed V and J ends, which lost 5 bases and 6 bases, there was a span of 17 bases. Germline assignment: CDR1 PRHDT and CDR2 FYEKMQ (reference sequence). The CDR3 is CASSLRDSLGEQYF. In nucleotides, the CDR3 is TGTGCCAGCAGCCTCCGGGACTCCCTCGGCGAGCAGTACTTC. Using reference TRBV13 and TRBJ2-7 for the parts outside the CDR3, the full variable domain is AAGVIQSPRHLIKEKRETATLKCYPIPRHDTVYWYQQGPGQDPQFLISFYEKMQSDKGSIPDRFSAQQFSDYHSELNMSSLELGDSALYFCASSLRDSLGEQYFGPGTRLTVT.

The V call is TRBV6-2 or TRBV6-3, the J call TRBJ2-2; no firm D call. Between the trimmed V and J ends, which lost 4 bases and 3 bases, there was a span of 3 bases. Germline CDR1 MNHEY, CDR2 SVGEGT. The CDR3 extends over 12 amino acids. In DNA, the CDR3 is TGTGCCAGCAGTTCCCACACCGGGGAGCTGTTTTTT. Its protein product is CASSSHTGELFF.

This rearrangement joins TRBV10-3 to TRBJ2-1; 9 bases map to TRBD1. This CDR3 is built from 14 residues. Germline CDR1 ENHRY, CDR2 SYGVKD. The V and J ends lost 8 bases and 6 bases, in that order; junction bases with no gene match: 8. CDR3 nucleotide sequence: TGTGCCATCTCAGGGGGGACAGGGTCCAATGAGCAGTTCTTC. The encoded protein is CAISGGTGSNEQFF.

The rearrangement joins TRBV19 to TRBJ2-3; 14 bases map to TRBD2. The CDR3 has 19 amino acids. Unmatched junction bases numbered 12, after V lost 4 bases and J lost 3 bases. Germline values: CDR1 LNHDA, CDR2 SQIVND (reference sequence). CDR3 region: CASSTPRGLAGAGTDTQYF. Written as DNA, the CDR3 is TGTGCCAGTAGTACCCCTAGGGGACTAGCGGGAGCAGGGACAGATACGCAGTATTTT.

This chain joins TRBV4-1 and TRBJ2-7; 9 positions match TRBD2. The CDR3 consists of 18 residues. The ends lost 4 bases at V and 2 bases at J; junction bases unmatched: 15. Germline V CDR1 and CDR2: MGHRA, YSYEKL. In DNA form, the CDR3 reads TGCGCCAGCAGCCTGTACGAAAGTAGCGGGAGACTGCCCTACGAGCAGTACTTC. This encodes CASSLYESSGRLPYEQYF.

The chain uses TRBV5-4 and TRBJ2-5; the match to TRBD2 covers 8 bases. Germline V lookup: CDR1 SGHNT, CDR2 YYREEE (reference sequence). The CDR3 is 14 residues long. J gave up 5 bases and V 6 bases, and 9 bases lay outside the gene matches. The CDR3 spells CASMPGAGGETQYF. The CDR3 DNA follows: TGTGCCAGCATGCCGGGGGCGGGAGGCGAGACCCAGTACTTC.

J is TRBJ2-5 and V is TRBV4-1; D gene ambiguous. The germline V gene encodes CDR1 MGHRA and CDR2 YSYEKL. V shed 0 bases and J shed 2 bases, with 13 bases lying between them. The CDR3 totals 16 residues. DNA for the CDR3: TGCGCCAGCAGCCAAGACATCGTACAGTTACAAGAGACCCAGTACTTC. Amino acids: CASSQDIVQLQETQYF.

This clone showed up just a few times. The rearrangement joins TRBV3-1 (or the pseudogene TRBV3-2) to TRBJ2-1, with 14 bases identical to TRBD2. The CDR3 is made up of 19 amino acids. The V gene's germline CDR1 is LGHDT and CDR2 YNNKEL (reference sequence). Unmatched junction bases numbered 11, after V lost 0 bases and J lost 7 bases. The CDR3 region has the DNA TGTGCCAGCAGCCAAGACGATAGGACTAGCGGGAGGATGGGGAATGAGCAGTTCTTC. Its protein is CASSQDDRTSGRMGNEQFF.